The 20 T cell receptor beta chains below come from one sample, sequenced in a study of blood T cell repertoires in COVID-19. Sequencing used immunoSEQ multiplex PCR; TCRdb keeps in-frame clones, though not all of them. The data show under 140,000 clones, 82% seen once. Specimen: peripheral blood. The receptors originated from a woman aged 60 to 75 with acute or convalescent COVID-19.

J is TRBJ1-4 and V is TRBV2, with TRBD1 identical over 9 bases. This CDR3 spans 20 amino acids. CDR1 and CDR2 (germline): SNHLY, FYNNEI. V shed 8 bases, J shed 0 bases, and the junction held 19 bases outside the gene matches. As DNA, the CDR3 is TGTGCCAGCGAGAGGGGGAGGGGACAGGGCTCCGGAGCAACTAATGAAAAACTGTTTTTT. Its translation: CASERGRGQGSGATNEKLFF.

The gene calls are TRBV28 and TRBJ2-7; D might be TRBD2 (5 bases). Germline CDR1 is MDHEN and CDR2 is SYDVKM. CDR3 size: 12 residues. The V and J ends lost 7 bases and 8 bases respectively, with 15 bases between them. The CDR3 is CASKKEGYKQYF. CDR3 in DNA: TGTGCCAGCAAGAAAGAGGGATACAAGCAGTACTTC.

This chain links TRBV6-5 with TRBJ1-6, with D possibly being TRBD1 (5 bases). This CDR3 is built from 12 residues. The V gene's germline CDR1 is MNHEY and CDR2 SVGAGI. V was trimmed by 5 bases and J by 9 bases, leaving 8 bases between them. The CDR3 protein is CASSQGSSPLHF. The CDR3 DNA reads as TGTGCCAGCAGTCAGGGAAGTTCACCCCTCCACTTT.

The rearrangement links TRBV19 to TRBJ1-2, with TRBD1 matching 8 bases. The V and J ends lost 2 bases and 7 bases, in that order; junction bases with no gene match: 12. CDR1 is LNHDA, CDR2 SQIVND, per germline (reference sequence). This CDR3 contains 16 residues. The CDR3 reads CASSIQGASGYGGYTF. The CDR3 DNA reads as TGTGCCAGTAGTATACAGGGGGCGTCGGGGTATGGTGGCTACACCTTC.

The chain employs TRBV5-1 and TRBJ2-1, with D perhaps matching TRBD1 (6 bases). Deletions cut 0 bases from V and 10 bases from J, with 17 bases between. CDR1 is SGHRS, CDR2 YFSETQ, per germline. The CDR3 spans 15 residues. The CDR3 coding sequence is TGCGCCAGCAGCTTGGTATCTGACAGGTCCGCAGAGCAGTTCTTC. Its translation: CASSLVSDRSAEQFF.

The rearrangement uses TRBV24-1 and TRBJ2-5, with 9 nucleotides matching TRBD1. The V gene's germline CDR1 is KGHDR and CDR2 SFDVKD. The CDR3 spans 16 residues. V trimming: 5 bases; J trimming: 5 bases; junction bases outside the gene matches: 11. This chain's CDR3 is CATSGGPGQGYETQYF. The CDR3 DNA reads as TGTGCCACCAGTGGTGGACCGGGACAGGGATACGAGACCCAGTACTTC.

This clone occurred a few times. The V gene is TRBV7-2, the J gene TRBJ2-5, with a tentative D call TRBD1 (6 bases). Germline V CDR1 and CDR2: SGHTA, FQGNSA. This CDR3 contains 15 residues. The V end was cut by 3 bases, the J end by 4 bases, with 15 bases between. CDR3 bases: TGTGCCAGCAGCTTTGGGGGCCTAAACGTAGAGACCCAGTACTTC. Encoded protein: CASSFGGLNVETQYF. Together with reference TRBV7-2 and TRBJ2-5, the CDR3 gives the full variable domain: GAGVSQSPSNKVTEKGKDVELRCDPISGHTALYWYRQSLGQGLEFLIYFQGNSAPDKSGLPSDRFSAERTGGSVSTLTIQRTQQEDSAVYLCASSFGGLNVETQYFGPGTRLLVL.

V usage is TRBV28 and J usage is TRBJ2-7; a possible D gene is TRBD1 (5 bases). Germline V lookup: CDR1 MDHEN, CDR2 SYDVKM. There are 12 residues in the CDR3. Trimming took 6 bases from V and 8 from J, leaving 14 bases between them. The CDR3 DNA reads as TGTGCCAGCAGCCCAAGGGGCAATAAGCAGTACTTC. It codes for CASSPRGNKQYF.

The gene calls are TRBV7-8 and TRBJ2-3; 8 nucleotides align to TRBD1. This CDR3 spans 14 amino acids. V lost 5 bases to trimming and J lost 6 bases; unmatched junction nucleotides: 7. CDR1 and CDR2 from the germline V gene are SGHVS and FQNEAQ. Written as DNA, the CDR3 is TGTGCCAGCAGCACCCAGGGGGCTGGGGATACGCAGTATTTT. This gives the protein CASSTQGAGDTQYF. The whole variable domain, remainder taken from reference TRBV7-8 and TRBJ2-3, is GAGVSQSPRYKVAKRGQDVALRCDPISGHVSLFWYQQALGQGPEFLTYFQNEAQLDKSGLPSDRFFAERPEGSVSTLKIQRTQQEDSAVYLCASSTQGAGDTQYFGPGTRLTVL.

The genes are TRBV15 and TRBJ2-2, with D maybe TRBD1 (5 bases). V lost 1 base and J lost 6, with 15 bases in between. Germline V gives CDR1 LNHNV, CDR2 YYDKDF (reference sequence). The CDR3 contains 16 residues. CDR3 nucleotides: TGTGCCACCAGCAGAGCACTGACAGAAGGGGCCGGGGAGCTGTTTTTT. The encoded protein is CATSRALTEGAGELFF.

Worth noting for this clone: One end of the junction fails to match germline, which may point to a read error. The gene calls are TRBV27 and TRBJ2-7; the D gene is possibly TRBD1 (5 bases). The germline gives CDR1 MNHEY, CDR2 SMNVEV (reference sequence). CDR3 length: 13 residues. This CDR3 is CANSLYRSYEQYF. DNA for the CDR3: TGTGCCAACAGTTTATACAGGAGCTACGAGCAGTACTTC.

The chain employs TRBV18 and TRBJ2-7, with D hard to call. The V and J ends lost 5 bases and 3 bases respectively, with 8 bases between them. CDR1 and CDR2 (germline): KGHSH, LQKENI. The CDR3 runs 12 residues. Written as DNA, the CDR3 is TGTGCCAGCTCAACAACCCTCTACGAGCAGTACTTC. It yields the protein CASSTTLYEQYF.

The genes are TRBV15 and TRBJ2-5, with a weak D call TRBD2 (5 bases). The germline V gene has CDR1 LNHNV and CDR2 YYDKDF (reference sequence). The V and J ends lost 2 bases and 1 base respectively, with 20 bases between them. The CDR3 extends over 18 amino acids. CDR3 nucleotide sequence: TGTGCCACCAGCAGACCTACTAGGTTCGTGGCAGCCCAAGAGACCCAGTACTTC. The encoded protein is CATSRPTRFVAAQETQYF. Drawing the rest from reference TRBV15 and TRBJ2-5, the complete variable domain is DAMVIQNPRYQVTQFGKPVTLSCSQTLNHNVMYWYQQKSSQAPKLLFHYYDKDFNNEADTPDNFQSRRPNTSFCFLDIRSPGLGDTAMYLCATSRPTRFVAAQETQYFGPGTRLLVL.

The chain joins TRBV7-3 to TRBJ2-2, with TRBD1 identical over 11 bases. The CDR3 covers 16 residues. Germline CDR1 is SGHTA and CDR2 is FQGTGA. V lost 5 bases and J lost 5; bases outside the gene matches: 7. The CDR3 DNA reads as TGTGCCAGCAGCCTAGGACAGGGGGCGACTACCGGGGAGCTGTTTTTT. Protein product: CASSLGQGATTGELFF.

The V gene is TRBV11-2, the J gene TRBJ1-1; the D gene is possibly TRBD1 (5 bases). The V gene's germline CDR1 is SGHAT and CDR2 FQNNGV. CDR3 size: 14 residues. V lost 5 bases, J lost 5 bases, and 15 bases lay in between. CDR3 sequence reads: CASSPSGGATEAFF. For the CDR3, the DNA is TGTGCCAGCAGCCCTAGCGGGGGAGCGACTGAAGCTTTCTTT.

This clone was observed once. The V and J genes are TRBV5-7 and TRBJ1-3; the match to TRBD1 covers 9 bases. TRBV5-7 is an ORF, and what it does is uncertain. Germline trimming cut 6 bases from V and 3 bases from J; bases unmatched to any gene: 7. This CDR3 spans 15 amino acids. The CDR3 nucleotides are TGTGCCAGCACAGGGACAGGGTCTTTTGGAAACACCATATATTTT. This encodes CASTGTGSFGNTIYF.

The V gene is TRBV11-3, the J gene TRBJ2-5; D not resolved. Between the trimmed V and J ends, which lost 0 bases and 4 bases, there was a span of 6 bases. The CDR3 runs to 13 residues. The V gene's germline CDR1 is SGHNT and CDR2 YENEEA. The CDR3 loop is CASSLDYRETQYF. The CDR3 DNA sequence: TGTGCCAGCAGCTTAGATTATCGAGAGACCCAGTACTTC.

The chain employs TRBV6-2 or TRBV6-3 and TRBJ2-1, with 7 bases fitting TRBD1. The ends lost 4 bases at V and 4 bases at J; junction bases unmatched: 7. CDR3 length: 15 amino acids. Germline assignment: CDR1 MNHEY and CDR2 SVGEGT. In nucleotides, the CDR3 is TGTGCCAGCAGTTTTCTAGGGACAGAGTACAATGAGCAGTTCTTC. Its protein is CASSFLGTEYNEQFF.

The CDR3 here is CASRRWGPGYEQYF. The CDR3, as DNA: TGTGCCAGCAGACGGTGGGGGCCGGGCTACGAGCAGTACTTC. The chain recombines TRBV5-4 with TRBJ2-7; tentative D call: TRBD1 (6 bases). The germline V and J ends were trimmed by 5 bases and 3 bases, with 15 bases remaining between them. This CDR3 contains 14 residues. The germline CDR1 and CDR2 sequences are SGHNT and YYREEE (reference sequence).

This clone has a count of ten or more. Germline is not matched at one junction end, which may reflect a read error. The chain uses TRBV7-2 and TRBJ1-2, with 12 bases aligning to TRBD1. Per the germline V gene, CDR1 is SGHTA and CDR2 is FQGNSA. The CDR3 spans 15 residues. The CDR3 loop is CASSREGQGADGYTF. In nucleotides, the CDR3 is TGTGCCAGCAGCCGCGAGGGACAGGGGGCCGATGGGTACACCTTC. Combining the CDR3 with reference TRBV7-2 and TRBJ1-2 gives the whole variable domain GAGVSQSPSNKVTEKGKDVELRCDPISGHTALYWYRQSLGQGLEFLIYFQGNSAPDKSGLPSDRFSAERTGGSVSTLTIQRTQQEDSAVYLCASSREGQGADGYTFGSGTRLTVV.